Given below is one T cell receptor (beta chain) in context. The data stem from a study of blood T cell repertoires in COVID-19. Study context: Samples taken during acute and convalescent COVID-19 were collected in the United States, Italy and Spain. PBMCs, B-cell-depleted T cells, or T cells were the source of the cDNA or gDNA that made up the material.

The authors' processing: Amplification with reference gene primers provided the estimates of nucleated cell counts. The assay was immunoSEQ multiplex PCR, and TCRdb's table has in-frame clones only and misses some. The D gene and trimming were derived from the DNA, and the V and J assignments and clone size from that table. The sample records some 350,000 clones, more than 75% being singletons. This CDR3 contains 16 residues. Germline CDR1 reads SEHNR; CDR2 reads FQNEAQ (reference sequence). The junction had 9 bases not matched to a gene; V was cut back by 5 bases and J by 5 bases. The sequencing sample was made of peripheral blood. The sequence came from a woman aged 18-29 years who had recovered from COVID-19. The genes are TRBV7-9 and TRBJ2-1; 10 nucleotides agree with TRBD2. In DNA, the CDR3 is TGTGCCAGCAGCCCACACGGGCTAGCGGGGGACAATGAGCAGTTCTTC. This gives the protein CASSPHGLAGDNEQFF.